These 22 T cell receptor beta chains were all obtained from the same sample, sequenced in a study of blood T cell repertoires in COVID-19. The table came from immunoSEQ multiplex PCR; TCRdb's copy has only in-frame clones and leaves some out. The table lists 95,000 to 150,000 clones, about 81% of them singletons. Material for sequencing was peripheral blood. The receptors come from a young man with COVID-19, enrolled during active disease.

The V gene is TRBV30, the J gene TRBJ1-2; D remains ambiguous. The germline CDR1 and CDR2 sequences are GTSNPN and SVGIG (reference sequence). The V end was cut by 1 base, the J end by 4 bases, with 7 bases between. The CDR3 length is 12 residues. The CDR3 sequence is CAWSGTSYGYTF. For the CDR3, the DNA is TGTGCCTGGAGTGGGACTTCCTATGGCTACACCTTC.

The gene calls are TRBV27 and TRBJ2-7, with 9 bases matching TRBD2. With V trimmed by 6 bases and J by 2 bases, 8 bases remained unmatched. This CDR3 has 15 amino acids. CDR1 and CDR2 from the germline V gene are MNHEY and SMNVEV (reference sequence). CDR3 residues: CASRLTSGQTYEQYF. In DNA form, the CDR3 reads TGTGCCAGCAGGCTAACTAGCGGGCAAACCTACGAGCAGTACTTC.

J is TRBJ2-5 and V is TRBV5-1; possible D gene TRBD2, 5 bases. Germline lookup yields CDR1 SGHRS and CDR2 YFSETQ. The CDR3 runs 14 residues. V gave up 4 bases and J gave up 5 bases, with 15 bases separating them. As DNA, the CDR3 is TGCGCCAGCAGCCAAGGAGCGGTTGGGGAGACCCAGTACTTC. Translating it yields CASSQGAVGETQYF.

This chain uses TRBV6-4 with TRBJ1-2; TRBD1 agrees at 11 bases. The ends lost 0 bases at V and 7 bases at J; junction bases unmatched: 10. Germline V gene lookup returns CDR1 MRHNA and CDR2 SNTAGT. The CDR3 extends over 17 amino acids. The CDR3 protein is CASSDSRTGGESGGYTF. The CDR3 DNA reads as TGTGCCAGCAGTGACTCAAGGACAGGGGGCGAATCAGGTGGCTACACCTTC.

V gene TRBV28 combines with J gene TRBJ1-5, with D tentatively TRBD1 (6 bases). The CDR3 sequence is 14 residues long. V lost 11 bases and J 0 bases, leaving 14 bases between the germline ends. CDR1 MDHEN and CDR2 SYDVKM come from the germline V gene. The CDR3 protein is CASWGGHSNQPQHF. For the CDR3, the DNA is TGTGCCTCGTGGGGGGGCCATAGCAATCAGCCCCAGCATTTT.

V is TRBV5-8 and J is TRBJ1-5; 8 nucleotides align to TRBD1. Germline CDR1 and CDR2: SGHTS and YDEGEE. V trimming: 6 bases; J trimming: 12 bases; junction bases outside the gene matches: 11. The CDR3 runs 13 residues. DNA for the CDR3: TGTGCCAGCACCCAGGGACACAGGGGGAGCCAGCATTTT. Translated, it gives CASTQGHRGSQHF.

The rearrangement uses TRBV7-2 and TRBJ1-4, with TRBD1 as a possible D gene (5 bases). The CDR3 is 16 residues long. Trimming removed 5 bases at V and 0 bases at J, with 13 bases between. CDR1 is SGHTA, CDR2 FQGNSA, per germline. The CDR3 here is CASSGRQIATNEKLFF. DNA for the CDR3: TGTGCCAGCAGCGGTCGACAGATTGCAACTAATGAAAAACTGTTTTTT.

The chain uses TRBV19 and TRBJ1-5, with D perhaps TRBD1 (5 bases). The CDR3 has 12 amino acids. V was cut by 7 bases and J by 6 bases, with 10 bases left in between. CDR1 is LNHDA and CDR2 is SQIVND in the germline V gene (reference sequence). This CDR3 is CASTNGGQPQHF. The CDR3 DNA is TGTGCCAGTACTAACGGGGGTCAGCCCCAGCATTTT.

The V and J genes are TRBV14 and TRBJ1-1; D uncertain. The CDR3 totals 14 residues. Trimming shortened V by 0 bases and J by 6 bases, and 11 bases separated the two germline ends. In germline, CDR1 is SGHDN, CDR2 FVKESK. The CDR3 bases are TGTGCCAGCAGCCAAGAACGGGGAAGGTCTGAAGCTTTCTTT. Translated, it gives CASSQERGRSEAFF.

This sequence joins TRBV6-6 and TRBJ2-5, with 14 bases fitting TRBD2. The CDR3 sequence is 16 residues long. V was pared by 5 bases and J by 5 bases, with 7 bases of the junction left unmatched. Germline CDR1 MNHNY, CDR2 SVGAGI (reference sequence). The DNA for the CDR3 is TGTGCCAGCAGTCCCGGGACTAGCGGGAGTTGGGAGACCCAGTACTTC. This sequence encodes CASSPGTSGSWETQYF.

The chain couples TRBV7-8 to TRBJ1-2; 8 bases map to TRBD1. Per germline, CDR1 SGHVS and CDR2 FQNEAQ. The CDR3 sequence is 15 residues long. V trimming: 5 bases; J trimming: 2 bases; junction bases outside the gene matches: 7. The CDR3 spells CASSRRTGPNYGYTF. CDR3 bases: TGTGCCAGCAGCCGACGGACAGGGCCAAACTATGGCTACACCTTC.

The sample holds one count of this clone. This chain uses TRBV3-1 (or the pseudogene TRBV3-2) with TRBJ2-4; no firm D call. Deletions cut 4 bases from V and 6 bases from J, with 10 bases between. Germline CDR1 reads LGHDT; CDR2 reads YNNKEL (reference sequence). The CDR3 loop spans 13 amino acids. The CDR3 nucleotides read TGTGCCAGCAGCCCCATCAATTTAAACATTCAGTACTTC. This encodes CASSPINLNIQYF.

The chain links TRBV11-2 to TRBJ1-1; TRBD1 aligns across 7 bases. This CDR3 spans 12 amino acids. Trimming cost V 3 bases and J 7 bases; bases outside gene matches: 2. Germline loops: CDR1 SGHAT, CDR2 FQNNGV. CDR3 DNA sequence: TGTGCCAGCAGCTTTGGGACAGTTGAAGCTTTCTTT. Its translation is CASSFGTVEAFF.

The chain recombines TRBV4-1 with TRBJ2-4, with D tentatively TRBD2 (5 bases). There are 14 residues in the CDR3. Germline V gene lookup returns CDR1 MGHRA and CDR2 YSYEKL. Between the trimmed V and J ends, which lost 0 bases and 7 bases, there was a span of 10 bases. This chain's CDR3 is CASSQDMTTNIQYF. CDR3 nucleotide sequence: TGCGCCAGCAGCCAAGATATGACTACTAACATTCAGTACTTC.

Here the CDR3 DNA reads TGTGCCAGTAGTTGGGACAGCACCACTGAAGCTTTCTTT. Residues: CASSWDSTTEAFF. The rearrangement links TRBV19 to TRBJ1-1; 7 bases fit TRBD1. Germline assignment: CDR1 LNHDA and CDR2 SQIVND (reference sequence). The length of the CDR3 is 13 residues. V shed 5 bases and J 4 bases; nucleotides not matched to a gene: 4.

The chain recombines TRBV11-2 with TRBJ2-5; a weak D match, TRBD2 (6 bases). CDR3 size: 18 residues. Trimming stripped 5 bases from V and 5 bases from J, with 27 bases between. Germline V lookup: CDR1 SGHAT, CDR2 FQNNGV. This CDR3 reads CASSRTTSTNYFGETQYF. The CDR3 bases are TGTGCCAGCAGCCGAACGACTAGTACCAACTACTTCGGGGAGACCCAGTACTTC.

This clone was detected only once. The rearrangement uses TRBV6-1 and TRBJ2-5; 8 nucleotides align to TRBD1. With 0 bases clipped from V and 2 bases from J, the junction kept 17 bases outside the gene matches. Germline V gene sequence: CDR1 MNHNS, CDR2 SASEGT. The length of the CDR3 is 20 residues. The CDR3 coding sequence is TGTGCCAGCAGTGAAGCCCAGGCAGGGGGCTTGTTTTCGTCACAAGAGACCCAGTACTTC. It translates to CASSEAQAGGLFSSQETQYF.

The chain is built from TRBV6-1 and TRBJ1-2; D is uncertain. The V end was cut by 2 bases, the J end by 2 bases, with 15 bases between. The V gene's germline CDR1 is MNHNS and CDR2 SASEGT. This CDR3 contains 16 residues. For the CDR3, the DNA is TGTGCCAGCAGTGAATCCGGGGTCCTGAGGAACTATGGCTACACCTTC. Translated: CASSESGVLRNYGYTF.

The chain joins TRBV9 to TRBJ2-7; a possible D gene is TRBD2 (6 bases). This CDR3 region has 13 residues. Trimming shortened V by 0 bases and J by 5 bases, and 9 bases separated the two germline ends. Germline loops: CDR1 SGDLS, CDR2 YYNGEE. CDR3 in DNA: TGTGCCAGCAGCGTAGTAGGCGGGGACGAGCAGTACTTC. Its protein is CASSVVGGDEQYF.

This clone has just a few counts. The gene calls are TRBV21-1 and TRBJ2-1; no check of the table's D call, TRBD1, against the DNA was made. TRBV21-1 is an annotated pseudogene. This CDR3 has 19 amino acids. CDR3 coding DNA: TGTGCCAGCAGCAGGAGGGGGCAGGTTGCCCCACGTTTCTACAATGAGCAGTTCTTC. This translates into CASSRRGQVAPRFYNEQFF.

The chain employs TRBV5-3 and TRBJ2-3, with 10 bases aligning to TRBD2. TRBV5-3 is known as an ORF, though its function is uncertain. Unmatched junction bases numbered 12, after V lost 7 bases and J lost 4 bases. CDR3 length: 16 residues. CDR3 amino acids: CARHRARSGGPDTQYF. The CDR3 nucleotides read TGTGCCAGACATCGTGCTCGTAGCGGGGGGCCAGATACGCAGTATTTT.

The chain couples TRBV7-9 to TRBJ2-7; D is perhaps TRBD1 (6 bases). Trimming left V 2 bases short and J 3 bases short, with 14 bases between. CDR3 length equals 15 residues. Germline-derived CDR1 and CDR2 are SEHNR and FQNEAQ (reference sequence). DNA for the CDR3: TGTGCCAGCAGCTTATTTACTAACAGGGACTACGAGCAGTACTTC. Translating it yields CASSLFTNRDYEQYF.